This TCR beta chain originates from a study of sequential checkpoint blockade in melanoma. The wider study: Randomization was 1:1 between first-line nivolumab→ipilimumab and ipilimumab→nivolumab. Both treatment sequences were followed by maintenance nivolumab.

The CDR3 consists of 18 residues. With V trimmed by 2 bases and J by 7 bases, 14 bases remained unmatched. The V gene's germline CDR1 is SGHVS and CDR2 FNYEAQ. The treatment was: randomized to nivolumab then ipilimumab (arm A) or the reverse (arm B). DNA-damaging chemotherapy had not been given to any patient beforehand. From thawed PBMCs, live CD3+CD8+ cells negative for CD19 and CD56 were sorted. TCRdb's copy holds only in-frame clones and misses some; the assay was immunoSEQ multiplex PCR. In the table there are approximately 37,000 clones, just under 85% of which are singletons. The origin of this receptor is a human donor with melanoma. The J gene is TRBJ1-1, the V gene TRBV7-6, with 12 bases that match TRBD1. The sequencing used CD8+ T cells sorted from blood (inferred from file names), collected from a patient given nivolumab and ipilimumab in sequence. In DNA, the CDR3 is TGTGCCAGCAGCTTATTACGCGGGACAGGGGGCGAGGGAAGTGAAGCTTTCTTT. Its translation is CASSLLRGTGGEGSEAFF.